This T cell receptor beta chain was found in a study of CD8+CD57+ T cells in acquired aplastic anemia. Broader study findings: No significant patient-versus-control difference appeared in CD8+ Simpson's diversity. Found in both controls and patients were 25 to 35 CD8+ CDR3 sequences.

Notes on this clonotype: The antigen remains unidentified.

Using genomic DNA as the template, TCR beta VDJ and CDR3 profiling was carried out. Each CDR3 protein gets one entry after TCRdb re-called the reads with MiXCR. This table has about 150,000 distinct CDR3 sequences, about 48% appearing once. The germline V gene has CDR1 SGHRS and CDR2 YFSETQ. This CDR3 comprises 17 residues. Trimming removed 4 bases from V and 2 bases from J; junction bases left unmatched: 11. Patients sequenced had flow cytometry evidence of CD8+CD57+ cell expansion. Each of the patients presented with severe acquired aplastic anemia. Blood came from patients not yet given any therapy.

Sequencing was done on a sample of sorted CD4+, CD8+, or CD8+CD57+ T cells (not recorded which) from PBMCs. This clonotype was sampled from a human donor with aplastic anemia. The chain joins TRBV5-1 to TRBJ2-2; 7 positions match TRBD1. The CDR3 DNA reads TGCGCCAGCAGCGGGCAACCGGGACAGCCAAACACCGGGGAGCTGTTTTTT. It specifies CASSGQPGQPNTGELFF.